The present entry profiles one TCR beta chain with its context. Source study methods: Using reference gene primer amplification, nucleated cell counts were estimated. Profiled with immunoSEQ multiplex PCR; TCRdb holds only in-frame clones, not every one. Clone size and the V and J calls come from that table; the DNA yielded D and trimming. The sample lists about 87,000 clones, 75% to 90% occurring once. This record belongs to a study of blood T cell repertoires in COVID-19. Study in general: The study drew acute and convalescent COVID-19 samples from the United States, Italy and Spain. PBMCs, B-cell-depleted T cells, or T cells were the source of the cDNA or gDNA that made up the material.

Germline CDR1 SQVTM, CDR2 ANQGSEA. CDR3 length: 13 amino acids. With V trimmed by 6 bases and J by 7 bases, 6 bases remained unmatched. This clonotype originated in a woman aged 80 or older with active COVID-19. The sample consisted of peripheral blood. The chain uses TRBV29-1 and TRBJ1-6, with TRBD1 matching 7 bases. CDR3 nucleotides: TGCAGCGTGGGGACAGATTGGAATTCACCCCTCCACTTT. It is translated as CSVGTDWNSPLHF.